This TCR beta chain is from a study of cytomegalovirus exposure and HLA in healthy donors. Study outcomes and limitations: According to a later analysis, most TCR beta chains associated with CMV appeared HLA-restricted. Available immune exposure information covered CMV serostatus only. Most TCR sequences were seen very rarely across donors, but some public TCRs occurred in many.

Turning to this clone: Its specificity is unknown.

Whereas donors were nominally healthy upon sampling, unrecorded immune exposures were probable. Per germline, CDR1 SGHRS and CDR2 YFSETQ. The V segment lost 0 bases and the J segment 5 bases; nucleotides outside the gene matches: 4. This CDR3 is built from 14 residues. With 60 Vbeta and 13 Jbeta primers, the PCR was carried out. Method: immunoSEQ multiplex PCR; TCRdb's copy keeps in-frame clones and lacks some. Here the sample spans approximately 110,000 clones, under 85% being singletons. The sequence derives from a man between 18 and 35 years old in good health and CMV-seronegative. The sequenced sample was PBMCs. The chain employs TRBV5-1 and TRBJ2-5; the match to TRBD1 covers 7 bases. The CDR3: CASSLAGGSETQYF. The CDR3 coding sequence is TGCGCCAGCAGCTTGGCAGGGGGTTCGGAGACCCAGTACTTC. The full variable domain, its missing parts supplied by reference TRBV5-1 and TRBJ2-5, is KAGVTQTPRYLIKTRGQQVTLSCSPISGHRSVSWYQQTPGQGLQFLFEYFSETQRNKGNFPGRFSGRQFSNSRSEMNVSTLELGDSALYLCASSLAGGSETQYFGPGTRLLVL.